This T cell receptor (beta chain) emerged from a study of T cell changes during pregnancy in multiple sclerosis. Sequencing used immunoSEQ multiplex PCR; TCRdb keeps in-frame clones, though not all of them. The sample lists around 50,000 clones, around nine tenths occurring once. Germline CDR1 SEHNR, CDR2 FQNEAQ (reference sequence). This CDR3 comprises 14 residues. V was clipped by 8 bases and J by 1 base, with 14 bases between them. Source material: peripheral blood from another person, used as feeder cells. The gene calls are TRBV7-9 and TRBJ1-1, with no clear D. The clonotype comes from a human donor whose cells served as feeder cells for cultures in a pregnancy study. CDR3 sequence (DNA): TGTGCCAGCTTAAGAGAGGGAGGGAACACTGAAGCTTTCTTT. Translation: CASLREGGNTEAFF.